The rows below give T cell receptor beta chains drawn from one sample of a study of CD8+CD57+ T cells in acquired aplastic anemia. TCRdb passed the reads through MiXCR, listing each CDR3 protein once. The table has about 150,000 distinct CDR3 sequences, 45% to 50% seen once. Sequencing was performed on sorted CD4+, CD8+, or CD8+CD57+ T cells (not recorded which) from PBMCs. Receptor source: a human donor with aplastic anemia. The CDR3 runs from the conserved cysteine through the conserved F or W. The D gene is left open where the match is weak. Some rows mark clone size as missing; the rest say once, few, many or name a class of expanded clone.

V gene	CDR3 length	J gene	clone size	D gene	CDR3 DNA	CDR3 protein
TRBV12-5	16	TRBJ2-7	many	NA	TGTGCTAGTGGTTTGTGGGGGTCGAGGAGCTCCTACGAGCAGTACTTC	CASGLWGSRSSYEQYF
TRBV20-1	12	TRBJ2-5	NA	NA	TGCAGTGCGACAGCGGACCAAGAGACCCAGTACTTC	CSATADQETQYF
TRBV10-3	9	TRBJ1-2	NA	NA	TGTGCCATCGGAACCCCTGCCTCCTTC	CAIGTPASF
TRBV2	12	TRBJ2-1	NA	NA	TGTGCCAGCCCAGGGGCCTACAATGAGCAGTTCTTC	CASPGAYNEQFF
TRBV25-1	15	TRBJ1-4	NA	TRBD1	TGTGCCAGCAGACAGGGGGGGACGACTAATGAAAAACTGTTTTTT	CASRQGGTTNEKLFF
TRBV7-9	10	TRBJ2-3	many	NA	TGTGCCAGCAGCTCCGGGGCAGCCTCTTTT	CASSSGAASF
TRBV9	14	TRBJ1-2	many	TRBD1	TGTGCCAGCAGCTTGGGACAGGGGGGCGATGGCTACACCTTC	CASSLGQGGDGYTF
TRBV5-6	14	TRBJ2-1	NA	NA	TGTGCCAGCAGTTCCCGGGGCTTCTACAATGAGCAGTTCTTC	CASSSRGFYNEQFF
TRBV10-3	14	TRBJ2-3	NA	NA	TGTGCCACCGGGGAGGCGACTAGCACAGATACGCAGTATTTT	CATGEATSTDTQYF
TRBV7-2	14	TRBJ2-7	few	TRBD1	TGTGCCAGCAGCTTGGGAAGGGGGCGCTACGAGCAGTACTTC	CASSLGRGRYEQYF
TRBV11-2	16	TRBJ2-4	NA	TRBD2	TGTGCCAGCAGCTTATATTATAGCGGGAGTACCAACATTCAGTACTTC	CASSLYYSGSTNIQYF
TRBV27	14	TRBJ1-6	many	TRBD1	TGTGCCAGCAGCGCGACAGGGGACAATTCACCCCTCCACTTT	CASSATGDNSPLHF
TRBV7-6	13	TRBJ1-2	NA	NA	TGTGCCAGCAGCCACGGACGGAACTATGGCTACACCTTC	CASSHGRNYGYTF
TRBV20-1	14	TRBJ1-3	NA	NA	TGCAGTGCTAGGAGCAGGGGCTCTGGAAACACCATATATTTT	CSARSRGSGNTIYF
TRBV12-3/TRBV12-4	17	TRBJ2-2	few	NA	TGTGCCAGCAGCGGCTGGGACGCCCGCCCCAGCACCGGGGAGCTGTTTTTT	CASSGWDARPSTGELFF
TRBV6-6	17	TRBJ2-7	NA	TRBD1	TGTGCCAGCAGTTACGGCGATGACGGGACAGGGACCTACGAGCAGTACTTC	CASSYGDDGTGTYEQYF
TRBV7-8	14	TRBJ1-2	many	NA	TGTGCCAGCAGCTCAACGGAATCTGGGGGAATGGGGACCTTC	CASSSTESGGMGTF
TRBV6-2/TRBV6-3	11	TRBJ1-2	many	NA	TGTGCCAGCAGCTTCTTACGTGGCTACACCTTC	CASSFLRGYTF